This T cell receptor (beta chain) originates from a study of T-cell reconstitution after alpha-beta-depleted transplantation in children. The CDR3 is 14 amino acids. Germline CDR1 ENHRY, CDR2 SYGVKD. V lost 0 bases to trimming and J lost 5 bases, with 10 bases between them. Molecular barcoding with unique molecular identifiers was used for the TCRbeta library. TCRdb redid the calling of the PCR reads with MiXCR, one entry per CDR3 protein. Among fewer than 700,000 distinct CDR3 sequences listed, roughly 13% were seen once. Study-level results: T-cell numbers and diversity one year post-transplant derived largely from freshly generated T cells. Surviving recipient cells, namely T cells and thymic progenitors, were the source of high day-60 TCRbeta diversity in some patients. Expanded graft clones numbering several hundred reportedly gave rise to alpha-beta T cells about two months after transplant.

With respect to this clonotype: Its specificity is unknown.

The source was PBMCs, mostly from graft donor cells, collected 360 days after TCRalphabeta/CD19-depleted stem cell transplant. This receptor was identified in a male patient between 5 and 17 years old who had a stem cell transplant for acute myeloid leukemia, so the T cells may come from the graft donor. The rearrangement links TRBV10-3 to TRBJ2-5; D uncertain. As DNA, the CDR3 is TGTGCCATCAGTGAGTCGACTCTCGGGGAGACCCAGTACTTC. Protein sequence: CAISESTLGETQYF.